This T cell receptor beta chain was retrieved from a study of CD8+CD57+ T cells in acquired aplastic anemia. Profiles of TCR beta VDJ and CDR3 were generated from a genomic DNA template. MiXCR, run by TCRdb on the reads, gives a single entry per CDR3 protein. Of 150,000 or so distinct CDR3 sequences in the sample, roughly 48% were seen once. Worth noting for this clonotype: The antigen is unknown.

Study conclusions and caveats: Patients and controls shared roughly 28 CD8+ CDR3 sequences, which appeared highly expressed in patients and within their immunodominant clones. In CD8+ cells, Simpson's diversity showed no significant difference between patients and controls.

The length of the CDR3 is 15 residues. V lost 5 bases and J lost 2; bases outside the gene matches: 5. Germline V lookup: CDR1 LNHDA, CDR2 SQIVND (reference sequence). CD8+CD57+ cell expansion had been shown by flow cytometry in patients chosen for sequencing. The specimen was sorted CD4+, CD8+, or CD8+CD57+ T cells (not recorded which) from PBMCs. The receptor was derived from a human donor with aplastic anemia. The rearrangement joins TRBV19 to TRBJ2-3, with 9 bases that match TRBD2. This CDR3 reads CASSRAGGHTDTQYF. In nucleotides, the CDR3 is TGTGCCAGTAGTCGAGCGGGGGGCCACACAGATACGCAGTATTTT.